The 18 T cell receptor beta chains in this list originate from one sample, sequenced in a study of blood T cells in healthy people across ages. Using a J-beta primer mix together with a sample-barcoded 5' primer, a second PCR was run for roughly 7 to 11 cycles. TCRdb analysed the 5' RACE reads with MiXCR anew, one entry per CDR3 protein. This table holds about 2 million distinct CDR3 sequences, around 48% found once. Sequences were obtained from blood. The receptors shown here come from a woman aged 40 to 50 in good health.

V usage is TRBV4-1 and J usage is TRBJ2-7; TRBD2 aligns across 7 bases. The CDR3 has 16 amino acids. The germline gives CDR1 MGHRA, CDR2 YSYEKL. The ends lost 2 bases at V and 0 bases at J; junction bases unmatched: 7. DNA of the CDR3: TGCGCCAGCAGCCAATACGAGGGACTAAGCTCCTACGAGCAGTACTTC. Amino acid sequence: CASSQYEGLSSYEQYF.

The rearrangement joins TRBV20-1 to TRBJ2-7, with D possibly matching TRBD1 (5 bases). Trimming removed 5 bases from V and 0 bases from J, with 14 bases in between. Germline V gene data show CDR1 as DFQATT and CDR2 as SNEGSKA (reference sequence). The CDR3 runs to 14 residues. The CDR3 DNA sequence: TGCAGTGCTCCAGACAGTAGTAGCTCCTACGAGCAGTACTTC. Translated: CSAPDSSSSYEQYF.

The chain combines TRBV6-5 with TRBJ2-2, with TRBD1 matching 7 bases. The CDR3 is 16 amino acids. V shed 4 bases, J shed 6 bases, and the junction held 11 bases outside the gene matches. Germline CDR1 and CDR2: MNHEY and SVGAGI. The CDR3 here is CASSSPTGLRAGELFF. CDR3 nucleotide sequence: TGTGCCAGCAGTTCCCCGACAGGGTTGAGGGCCGGGGAGCTGTTTTTT.

CDR3 in DNA: TGTGCCAGCGAGGGCACAGGGTGGGGCACTGAAGCTTTCTTT. Its translation is CASEGTGWGTEAFF. The rearrangement uses TRBV28 and TRBJ1-1, with a weak D call TRBD1 (6 bases). This CDR3 has 14 residues. Trimming removed 8 bases at V and 4 bases at J, with 17 bases between. Germline V gene lookup returns CDR1 MDHEN and CDR2 SYDVKM.

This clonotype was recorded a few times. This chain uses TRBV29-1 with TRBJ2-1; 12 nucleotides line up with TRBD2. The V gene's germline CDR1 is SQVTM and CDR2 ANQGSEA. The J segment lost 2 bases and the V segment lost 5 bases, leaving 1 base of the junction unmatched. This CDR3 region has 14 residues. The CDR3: CSVPSGGAYNEQFF. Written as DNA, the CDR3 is TGCAGCGTTCCTAGCGGGGGGGCCTACAATGAGCAGTTCTTC.

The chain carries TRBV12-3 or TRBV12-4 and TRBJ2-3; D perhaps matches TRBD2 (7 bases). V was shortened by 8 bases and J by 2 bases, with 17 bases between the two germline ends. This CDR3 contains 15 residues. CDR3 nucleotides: TGTGCCAGCGAGGGGGAGGGCGGCCTCACAGATACGCAGTATTTT. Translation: CASEGEGGLTDTQYF.

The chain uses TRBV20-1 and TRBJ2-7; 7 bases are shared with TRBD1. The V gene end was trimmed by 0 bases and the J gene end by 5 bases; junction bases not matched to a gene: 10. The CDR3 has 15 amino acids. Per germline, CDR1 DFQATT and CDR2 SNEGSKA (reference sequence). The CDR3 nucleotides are TGCAGTGCTAGAGATCTACAGGGGAGTGTGGACGAGCAGTACTTC. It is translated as CSARDLQGSVDEQYF.

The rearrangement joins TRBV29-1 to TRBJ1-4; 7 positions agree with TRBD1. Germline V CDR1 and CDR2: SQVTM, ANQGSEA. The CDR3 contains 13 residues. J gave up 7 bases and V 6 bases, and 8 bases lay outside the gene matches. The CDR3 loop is CSVGDRATEKLFF. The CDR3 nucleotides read TGCAGCGTGGGAGACAGGGCTACTGAAAAACTGTTTTTT.

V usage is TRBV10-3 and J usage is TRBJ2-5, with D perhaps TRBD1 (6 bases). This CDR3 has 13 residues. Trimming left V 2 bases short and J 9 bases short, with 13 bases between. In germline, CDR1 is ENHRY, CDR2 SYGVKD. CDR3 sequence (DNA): TGTGCCATCAGTGAGCTGGGGGCCCCGGCCCAGTACTTC. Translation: CAISELGAPAQYF.

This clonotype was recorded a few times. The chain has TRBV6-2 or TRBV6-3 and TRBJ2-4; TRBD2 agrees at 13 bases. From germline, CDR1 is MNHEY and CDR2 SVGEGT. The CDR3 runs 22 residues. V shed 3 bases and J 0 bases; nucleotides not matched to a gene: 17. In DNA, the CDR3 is TGTGCCAGCAGTTATAGAACTAGAGACGGGACTAGCGGGGCCCTAGCCAAAAACATTCAGTACTTC. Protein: CASSYRTRDGTSGALAKNIQYF.

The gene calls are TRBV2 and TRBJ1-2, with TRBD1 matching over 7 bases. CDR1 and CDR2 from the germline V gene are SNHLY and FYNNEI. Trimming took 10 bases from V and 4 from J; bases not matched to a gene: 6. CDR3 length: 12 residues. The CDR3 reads CANPRTGYGYTF. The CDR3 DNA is TGTGCCAACCCTAGGACAGGCTATGGCTACACCTTC.

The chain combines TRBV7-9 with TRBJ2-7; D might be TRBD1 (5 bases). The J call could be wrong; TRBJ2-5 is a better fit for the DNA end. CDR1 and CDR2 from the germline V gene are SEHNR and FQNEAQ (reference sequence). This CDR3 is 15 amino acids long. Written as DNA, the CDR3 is TGTGCCAGCAGCACCCGGACACCCGGGTTTGTGACCCAGTACTTC. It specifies CASSTRTPGFVTQYF.

CDR3 in amino acids: CAGILSGVTEAFF. The CDR3 DNA is TGTGCCGGCATCCTATCGGGAGTTACTGAAGCTTTCTTT. The genes are TRBV6-1 and TRBJ1-1; D call uncertain. Between the trimmed V and J ends, which lost 11 bases and 5 bases, there was a span of 18 bases. This CDR3 comprises 13 residues. The germline V gene has CDR1 MNHNS and CDR2 SASEGT.

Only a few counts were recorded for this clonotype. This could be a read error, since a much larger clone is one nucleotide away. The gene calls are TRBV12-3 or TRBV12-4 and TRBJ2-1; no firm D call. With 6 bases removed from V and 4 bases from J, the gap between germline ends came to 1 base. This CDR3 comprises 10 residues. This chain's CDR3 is CASRYNEQFF. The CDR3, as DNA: TGTGCCAGCAGGTACAATGAGCAGTTCTTC.

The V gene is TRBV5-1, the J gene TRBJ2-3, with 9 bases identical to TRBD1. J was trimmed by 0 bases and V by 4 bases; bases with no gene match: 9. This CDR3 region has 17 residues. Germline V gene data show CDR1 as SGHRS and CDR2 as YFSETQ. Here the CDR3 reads CASSGTGFGSSTDTQYF. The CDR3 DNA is TGCGCCAGCAGCGGGACAGGGTTTGGTTCTAGCACAGATACGCAGTATTTT.

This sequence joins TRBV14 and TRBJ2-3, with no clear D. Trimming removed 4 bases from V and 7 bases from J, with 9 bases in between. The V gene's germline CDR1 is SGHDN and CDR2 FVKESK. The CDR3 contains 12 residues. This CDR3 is CASSPKLYTQYF. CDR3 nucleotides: TGTGCCAGCAGCCCGAAATTGTATACGCAGTATTTT.

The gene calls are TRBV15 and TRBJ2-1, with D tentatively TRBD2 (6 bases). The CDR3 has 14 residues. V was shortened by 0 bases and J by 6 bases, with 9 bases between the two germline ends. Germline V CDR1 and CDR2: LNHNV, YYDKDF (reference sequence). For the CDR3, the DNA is TGTGCCACCAGCAGAGATCGGCGGGGCAATGAGCAGTTCTTC. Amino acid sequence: CATSRDRRGNEQFF.

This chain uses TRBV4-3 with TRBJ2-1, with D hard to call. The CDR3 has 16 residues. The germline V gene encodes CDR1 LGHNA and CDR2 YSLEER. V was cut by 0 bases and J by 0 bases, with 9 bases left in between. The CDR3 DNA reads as TGCGCCAGCAGCCAAGACGGGCACGGCTCCTACAATGAGCAGTTCTTC. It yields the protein CASSQDGHGSYNEQFF.